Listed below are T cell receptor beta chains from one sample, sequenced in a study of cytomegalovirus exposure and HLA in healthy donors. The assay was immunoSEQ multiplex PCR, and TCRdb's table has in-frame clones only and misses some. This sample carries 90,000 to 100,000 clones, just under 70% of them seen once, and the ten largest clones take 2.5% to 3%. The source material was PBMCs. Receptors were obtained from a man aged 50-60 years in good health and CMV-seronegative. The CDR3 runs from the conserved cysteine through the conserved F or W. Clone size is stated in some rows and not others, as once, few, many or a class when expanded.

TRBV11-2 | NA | CASSPWTSGGTSRTGELFF
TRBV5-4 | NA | CASSFPRDSIRREKDEQFF
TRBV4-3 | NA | CASSQEGQSNYGYTF
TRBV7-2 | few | CASSADRGHWGEKLFF
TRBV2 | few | CASRREGAYEQYF
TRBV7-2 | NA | CASSLDPGYGEQYF
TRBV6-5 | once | CASSYFGQAGNTIYF
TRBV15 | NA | CATSRDTGEKLFF
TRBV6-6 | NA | CASRDRGIQTQYF
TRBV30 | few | CASPGSGYGYTF